A single sample is the source of the 9 T cell receptor beta chains below, sequenced in a study of neurological immune-mediated disorders. Each CDR3 protein gets one entry after TCRdb re-called the 5' RACE reads with MiXCR. The sample carries around 90,000 distinct CDR3 sequences, 13% recorded once. Described time point: longitudinal time-point 2. Source material: PBMCs. All receptors derive from a female donor with HTLV-1-associated myelopathy (HAM/TSP).

The sample holds many counts of this clonotype. This rearrangement joins TRBV6-2 or TRBV6-3 to TRBJ2-7; 14 bases match TRBD2. From germline, CDR1 is MNHEY and CDR2 SVGEGT. This CDR3 contains 15 residues. With 9 bases clipped from V and 0 bases from J, the junction kept 4 bases outside the gene matches. DNA of the CDR3: TGTGCCAGTGGACTAGCGGGGGGAGGCTCCTACGAGCAGTACTTC. This codes for CASGLAGGGSYEQYF.

This clonotype came up many times. The chain employs TRBV12-3 or TRBV12-4 and TRBJ1-1; D is unclear. Between the trimmed V and J ends, which lost 4 bases and 1 base, there was a span of 13 bases. The CDR3 length is 15 residues. CDR3 region: CASSYQLLGNTEAFF. In DNA, the CDR3 is TGTGCCAGCAGTTATCAACTTTTGGGGAACACTGAAGCTTTCTTT.

Details on this clonotype: Just one base apart from a much larger clone, this may be a read error. This chain links TRBV5-1 with TRBJ2-3; D is ambiguous. Germline lookup yields CDR1 SGHRS and CDR2 YFSETQ. Trimming cost V 5 bases and J 7 bases, with 14 bases left between them. There are 13 residues in the CDR3. The CDR3 DNA reads TGCGCCAGCAGGCCCCCCAGCTCAAATACGCAGTATTTT. This translates into CASRPPSSNTQYF.

In this sample, this clonotype turned up many times. The chain links TRBV2 to TRBJ2-7; 10 nucleotides agree with TRBD1. V lost 7 bases, J lost 3 bases, and 15 bases stayed unmatched. This CDR3 spans 17 amino acids. Germline V lookup: CDR1 SNHLY, CDR2 FYNNEI. The DNA for the CDR3 is TGTGCCAGCACCAAAGGGGAACGAGACAGGGGGCTCTACGAGCAGTACTTC. Its protein product is CASTKGERDRGLYEQYF.

This clonotype was counted at least ten times. The chain carries TRBV7-2 and TRBJ2-3; no clear D gene. CDR1 is SGHTA, CDR2 FQGNSA, per germline. Deletions cut 6 bases from V and 3 bases from J, with 4 bases between. The CDR3 has 11 amino acids. The CDR3 DNA reads as TGTGCCAGCAGGAAGACAGATACGCAGTATTTT. It translates to CASRKTDTQYF.

This clonotype showed up many times. This chain joins TRBV7-2 and TRBJ2-7, with 8 bases lining up with TRBD1. With 5 bases clipped from V and 3 bases from J, the junction kept 9 bases outside the gene matches. From germline, CDR1 is SGHTA and CDR2 FQGNSA. The CDR3 is 15 residues long. CDR3 coding DNA: TGTGCCAGCAGCCCAGCGACAGGGGTTTACTACGAGCAGTACTTC. Its translation: CASSPATGVYYEQYF.

The table lists this clonotype with many counts. V gene TRBV2 combines with J gene TRBJ2-1; D may match TRBD1 or TRBD2 (6 bases each). Trimming stripped 2 bases from V and 3 bases from J, with 23 bases between. The germline V gene has CDR1 SNHLY and CDR2 FYNNEI. The CDR3 has 19 residues. The chain's CDR3 is CASSEMELRIGGGYNEQFF. The CDR3 DNA reads as TGTGCCAGCAGTGAAATGGAGTTGCGAATAGGAGGGGGCTACAATGAGCAGTTCTTC. Combining the CDR3 with reference TRBV2 and TRBJ2-1 gives the whole variable domain EPEVTQTPSHQVTQMGQEVILRCVPISNHLYFYWYRQILGQKVEFLVSFYNNEISEKSEIFDDQFSVERPDGSNFTLKIRSTKLEDSAMYFCASSEMELRIGGGYNEQFFGPGTRLTVL.

This clonotype was seen repeatedly, ten times or more. The chain combines TRBV7-2 with TRBJ2-5, with D unresolved. Germline CDR1 and CDR2: SGHTA and FQGNSA. V gave up 2 bases and J gave up 5 bases, with 6 bases separating them. There are 12 residues in the CDR3. The CDR3 DNA sequence: TGTGCCAGCAGCTTACATATGGAGACCCAGTACTTC. This encodes CASSLHMETQYF.

The rearrangement links TRBV3-1 to TRBJ1-2; perhaps TRBD1 as D (5 bases). The CDR3 consists of 14 residues. The V gene's germline CDR1 is LGHDT and CDR2 YNNKEL (reference sequence). V shed 4 bases and J shed 6 bases, with 15 bases lying between them. CDR3: CASSPTPGTDGYTF. The CDR3 coding sequence is TGTGCCAGCAGCCCGACTCCGGGGACCGATGGCTACACCTTC.